These T cell receptor beta chains were read from a single sample in a study of shared clonotypes between healthy human individuals. TCRdb's copy holds only in-frame clones and misses some; the assay was immunoSEQ multiplex PCR. The sample contains about 2,500,000 clones, approximately 92% of which appear only once. The sequenced sample consisted of naive CD4+ T cells sorted from blood. The receptors here all came from a man in his late teens or twenties in good health. Both conserved end residues are part of each CDR3. A D gene is named only where the DNA matches it firmly. Not all rows give a size; the values are once, few, many and, for expanded clones, a class.

DNA,CDR3,J,length,V,D,size
TGTGCCAGCAGTCCCCACCTGAACTATGGCTACACCTTC,CASSPHLNYGYTF,TRBJ1-2,13,TRBV28,-,-
TGCGCCAGCAGCTTTAGTCAGGGGAACACTGAAGCTTTCTTT,CASSFSQGNTEAFF,TRBJ1-1,14,TRBV5-1,-,-
TGTGCCAGCAGCTATGGACAGGCGAACACCGGGGAGCTGTTTTTT,CASSYGQANTGELFF,TRBJ2-2,15,TRBV13,TRBD1,-
TGTGCCAGCAGTGACCCCCGGACAGGGGGTTACGAGCAGTACTTC,CASSDPRTGGYEQYF,TRBJ2-7,15,TRBV6-6,TRBD1,-
TGTGCCAGCAGGCGGGGGTCTGGGGAGACCCAGTACTTC,CASRRGSGETQYF,TRBJ2-5,13,TRBV2,TRBD2,-
TGTGCCAGCAGCCTTACGAACACCGGGGAGCTGTTTTTT,CASSLTNTGELFF,TRBJ2-2,13,TRBV14,-,-
TGTGCCAGCAGTTCAGGGACTTCTCCAGGCTCCGAGCAGTACTTC,CASSSGTSPGSEQYF,TRBJ2-7,15,TRBV28,-,-
TGTGCCAGCAGTGCGAAAGACAGGGCCAATTCACCCCTCCACTTT,CASSAKDRANSPLHF,TRBJ1-6,15,TRBV6-1,TRBD1,-
TGCGCCAGCAGCCAACCCAGAGACTCTGGAAACACCATATATTTT,CASSQPRDSGNTIYF,TRBJ1-3,15,TRBV4-1,-,-
TGTGCCAGCTTCGGAGGAAAGCAGAATCAGCCCCAGCATTTT,CASFGGKQNQPQHF,TRBJ1-5,14,TRBV2,-,-
TGCGCCAGCAGTCCCGGTGACAGGGGGCTCCAGGATGCCCTCCACTTT,CASSPGDRGLQDALHF,TRBJ1-6,16,TRBV5-1,TRBD1,once
TGTGCCAGCAGTTACTCGATGGCCCTAAGCTACGAGCAGTACTTC,CASSYSMALSYEQYF,TRBJ2-7,15,TRBV10-3,-,-
TGTGCCAGCAGTGAAATAGGACTAGCGGGACCGATGAGGTCCTACGAGCAGTACTTC,CASSEIGLAGPMRSYEQYF,TRBJ2-7,19,TRBV2,TRBD2,-
TGTGCCAGTAGTAATGGGGGGGTTGTGGCAGATACGCAGTATTTT,CASSNGGVVADTQYF,TRBJ2-3,15,TRBV19,TRBD2,-
TGTGCCAGCAGCTTGATAATCCAGCCTGGAAACACCATATATTTT,CASSLIIQPGNTIYF,TRBJ1-3,15,TRBV5-4,-,-
TGTGCCAGCAGCTTAGGGGACAGGGTGACCGGGGAGCTGTTTTTT,CASSLGDRVTGELFF,TRBJ2-2,15,TRBV7-2,TRBD1,once
TGTGCCAGCAGTTCACCGAGGGGTACTAGGTCCCCCTACGAGCAGTACTTC,CASSSPRGTRSPYEQYF,TRBJ2-7,17,TRBV28,-,-
TGTGCCAGCAAAATCGGATTACACTCCCCAGATCCTGAAGCTTTCTTT,CASKIGLHSPDPEAFF,TRBJ1-1,16,TRBV2,-,-
TGTGCTAGTGCCATAAGCAATCAGCCCCAGCATTTT,CASAISNQPQHF,TRBJ1-5,12,TRBV12-5,-,once
TGTGCCAGCAGCGGACAAACGGGGGGCTTTAGCACAGATACGCAGTATTTT,CASSGQTGGFSTDTQYF,TRBJ2-3,17,TRBV11-2,-,-
TGTGCCAGCAGTTACTCGACAGGCGAGCAGTACTTC,CASSYSTGEQYF,TRBJ2-7,12,TRBV6-5,-,-
TGTGCCAGCAGCGCGAGAGGGGGAATGTACGAGCAGTACTTC,CASSARGGMYEQYF,TRBJ2-7,14,TRBV9,-,once
TGTGCCAGCAGTTTATCGACAGAAACTGGAAACACCATATATTTT,CASSLSTETGNTIYF,TRBJ1-3,15,TRBV27,-,once
TGTGCCAGCAGTTTCAGGGTGGAGAACACTGAAGCTTTCTTT,CASSFRVENTEAFF,TRBJ1-1,14,TRBV27,-,-
TGTGCCAGCAGTTTACCCCCCGCGGAGTCCTATGGCTACACCTTC,CASSLPPAESYGYTF,TRBJ1-2,15,TRBV28,-,-
TGTGCCAGCAGCCTCGGGACACTGGCCACAGATACGCAGTATTTT,CASSLGTLATDTQYF,TRBJ2-3,15,TRBV14,-,-
TGTGCCAGCAGCGCCCCCGGGACAGTCAATCAGCCCCAGCATTTT,CASSAPGTVNQPQHF,TRBJ1-5,15,TRBV9,TRBD1,-
TGTGCCAGCAGCTCCGACAGGGTGGGAGGAAACACCATATATTTT,CASSSDRVGGNTIYF,TRBJ1-3,15,TRBV11-2,TRBD1,-
TGTGCCACCACGAGGGAAAAACTGTTTTTT,CATTREKLFF,TRBJ1-4,10,TRBV2,-,-
TGTGCCAGCAGCTTCATTTTTCTCCAGGGCCATTCCTACGAGCAGTACTTC,CASSFIFLQGHSYEQYF,TRBJ2-7,17,TRBV5-8,-,-
TGCGCCAGCAGTCTTGACAGGCTAGAGACCCAGTACTTC,CASSLDRLETQYF,TRBJ2-5,13,TRBV5-1,-,-
TGTGCCAGCAGCGGACTAGCGGGTCCCTCCTACAATGAGCAGTTCTTC,CASSGLAGPSYNEQFF,TRBJ2-1,16,TRBV11-2,TRBD2,-
TGTGCCTGGAGCTCCGGGCTCGGAGAGACCCAGTACTTC,CAWSSGLGETQYF,TRBJ2-5,13,TRBV30,-,-
TGTGCCAGCAGCTGGGAGGGACTAGCGGAAACCGGGGAGCTGTTTTTT,CASSWEGLAETGELFF,TRBJ2-2,16,TRBV5-4,TRBD2,-
TGCGCCAGCAGCCCAGTAGGGACAGGACCCACCGGGGAGCTGTTTTTT,CASSPVGTGPTGELFF,TRBJ2-2,16,TRBV5-1,TRBD1,-
TGTGCCAGCGCCTCAAGCAGGTTTTTCGACTATGGCTACACCTTC,CASASSRFFDYGYTF,TRBJ1-2,15,TRBV19,-,-
TGTGCCAGCAGCTTAGATATCTCTGGAAACACCATATATTTT,CASSLDISGNTIYF,TRBJ1-3,14,TRBV7-2,-,-
TGTGCCAGCTCCCAAAGCCTAACCGAGGGACACGAGCAGTACTTC,CASSQSLTEGHEQYF,TRBJ2-7,15,TRBV18,-,once
TGTGCCAGCAGTGAGGGACCTGGAAACACCATATATTTT,CASSEGPGNTIYF,TRBJ1-3,13,TRBV2,-,-
TGTGCCAGCAGCCCAGGACAGGGGGGGAACAATGAGCAGTTCTTC,CASSPGQGGNNEQFF,TRBJ2-1,15,TRBV7-9,TRBD1,-
TGTGCCAGCAGTCCCCCCCGGACAGATACGCAGTATTTT,CASSPPRTDTQYF,TRBJ2-3,13,TRBV28,-,-
TGTGCCAGCAGTGACCCCGGACTAGCGGGGGGAATTACACTCTACGAGCAGTACTTC,CASSDPGLAGGITLYEQYF,TRBJ2-7,19,TRBV6-4,TRBD2,-
TGTGCCAGTAGTACCCTCTTTAGCGGGGGCGCCACAGATACGCAGTATTTT,CASSTLFSGGATDTQYF,TRBJ2-3,17,TRBV19,TRBD2,-
TGTGCCAGCAGCTTAGCCGGGGCGGGGGCAGATACGCAGTATTTT,CASSLAGAGADTQYF,TRBJ2-3,15,TRBV7-2,TRBD2,-